The following is a TCR beta chain sequence with its context. Its target is not known. Given a much more abundant clone one base away, this may be a read error. Germline CDR1 is SNHLY and CDR2 is FYNNEI. The CDR3 is 15 residues long. V was trimmed by 5 bases and J by 4 bases, leaving 17 bases between them. The record originates from a study of lung T cells in sarcoidosis with Löfgren's syndrome. Via MiXCR, TCRdb re-called the reads, giving one row per CDR3 protein. The table lists 60,000 to 70,000 distinct CDR3 sequences, 21% of them singletons, with less than 2.5% in the top ten. Regarding the study as a whole: Shared TRAV12-1 and TRBV2 CDR3 motifs were reported across several patients.

Specimen: CD4+ T cells from PBMCs. This chain joins TRBV2 and TRBJ1-1; D remains unclear. The clonotype was recovered from a human donor with sarcoidosis (Löfgren's syndrome or another form), or a control subject (not recorded which). The DNA of the CDR3 is TGTGCCAGCAGTAGACACTCGACGGAGGGCACTGAAGCTTTCTTT. Translation: CASSRHSTEGTEAFF.